This is a list of T cell receptor beta chains from one sample in a study of human T cells and chemical hapten exposure. TCRdb re-called the RACE reads through MiXCR, storing one row per CDR3 protein. Of 40,000 or so distinct CDR3 sequences in the sample, 10% to 13% were seen once. The sample in question was whole blood, obtained in connection with sensitization to the hapten diphenylcyclopropenone (DPC). All receptors derive from a man aged 25 to 45 with alopecia areata. Some clones in this sample may be carry-over from other donors' samples. CDR3s include the opening cysteine and the closing phenylalanine or tryptophan. D genes are given only for firm matches. A row's size may be missing; if present it is once, few, many or a size class.

d_call: NA; clone_size: few; j_call: TRBJ1-6; v_call: TRBV20-1; cdr3_aa: CSARVLGQGFYSPLHF; cdr3_nt: TGCAGTGCTAGAGTGCTCGGCCAGGGGTTCTATTCACCCCTCCACTTT
d_call: NA; clone_size: NA; j_call: TRBJ1-2; v_call: TRBV20-1; cdr3_aa: CSARLNYGYTF; cdr3_nt: TGCAGTGCCCGACTTAACTATGGCTACACCTTC
d_call: NA; clone_size: few; j_call: TRBJ2-1; v_call: TRBV27; cdr3_aa: CASKNQGLMAPNEQFF; cdr3_nt: TGTGCCAGCAAGAATCAAGGACTAATGGCCCCCAATGAGCAGTTCTTC
d_call: NA; clone_size: NA; j_call: TRBJ2-5; v_call: TRBV7-7; cdr3_aa: CASSLGQGTQYF; cdr3_nt: TGTGCCAGCAGCTTAGGTCAGGGGACCCAGTACTTC
d_call: NA; clone_size: many; j_call: TRBJ2-3; v_call: TRBV11-2; cdr3_aa: CASSTGLRRPDTQYF; cdr3_nt: TGTGCCAGCAGCACGGGACTTCGACGCCCAGATACGCAGTATTTT
d_call: NA; clone_size: few; j_call: TRBJ1-6; v_call: TRBV18; cdr3_aa: CASSLSPMRQNNSPLHF; cdr3_nt: TGTGCCAGCTCACTCTCCCCAATGAGGCAGAATAATTCACCCCTCCACTTT
d_call: NA; clone_size: many; j_call: TRBJ2-5; v_call: TRBV10-2; cdr3_aa: CASSIQAQETQYF; cdr3_nt: TGCGCCAGCAGTATACAGGCCCAAGAGACCCAGTACTTC
d_call: TRBD2; clone_size: NA; j_call: TRBJ2-4; v_call: TRBV29-1; cdr3_aa: CSVVGTSENIQYF; cdr3_nt: TGCAGCGTTGTAGGGACTAGCGAAAACATTCAGTACTTC
d_call: NA; clone_size: NA; j_call: TRBJ1-4; v_call: TRBV20-1; cdr3_aa: CSVWRGGANNEKLFF; cdr3_nt: TGCAGTGTATGGAGAGGGGGGGCTAACAATGAAAAACTGTTTTTT
d_call: NA; clone_size: many; j_call: TRBJ2-3; v_call: TRBV19; cdr3_aa: CASSIYPFTDTQYF; cdr3_nt: TGTGCCAGTAGTATCTATCCCTTCACAGATACGCAGTATTTT
d_call: NA; clone_size: NA; j_call: TRBJ2-7; v_call: TRBV3-1; cdr3_aa: CASTPGRRNPYEQYF; cdr3_nt: TGTGCCAGCACCCCGGGGAGGAGGAACCCTTACGAGCAGTACTTC
d_call: NA; clone_size: few; j_call: TRBJ1-1; v_call: TRBV6-6; cdr3_aa: CASSYSAGTEAFF; cdr3_nt: TGTGCCAGCAGTTACTCCGCAGGCACTGAAGCTTTCTTT
d_call: TRBD2; clone_size: NA; j_call: TRBJ2-5; v_call: TRBV3-1; cdr3_aa: CASSRRLVAGNQETQYF; cdr3_nt: TGTGCCAGCAGCCGCCGACTGGTAGCGGGGAACCAAGAGACCCAGTACTTC
d_call: NA; clone_size: NA; j_call: TRBJ2-3; v_call: TRBV11-2; cdr3_aa: CASSFSYPTDTQYF; cdr3_nt: TGTGCCAGCAGCTTCTCCTATCCCACAGATACGCAGTATTTT
d_call: NA; clone_size: NA; j_call: TRBJ1-4; v_call: TRBV9; cdr3_aa: CASSVGGPPGEKLFF; cdr3_nt: TGTGCCAGCAGCGTAGGGGGACCGCCCGGTGAAAAACTGTTTTTT
d_call: NA; clone_size: many; j_call: TRBJ1-1; v_call: TRBV27; cdr3_aa: CASSYARNTEAFF; cdr3_nt: TGTGCCAGCAGTTATGCCCGGAACACTGAAGCTTTCTTT
d_call: TRBD2; clone_size: few; j_call: TRBJ2-1; v_call: TRBV28; cdr3_aa: CASSLTSGPSYNEQFF; cdr3_nt: TGTGCCAGCAGTTTAACTAGCGGGCCTTCCTACAATGAGCAGTTCTTC
d_call: TRBD2; clone_size: NA; j_call: TRBJ2-1; v_call: TRBV6-4; cdr3_aa: CASSRTSGRGLEQFF; cdr3_nt: TGTGCCAGCAGCAGGACTAGCGGGAGAGGTCTTGAGCAGTTCTTC
d_call: TRBD2; clone_size: few; j_call: TRBJ2-3; v_call: TRBV6-2/TRBV6-3; cdr3_aa: CASSYSLSAGGTDTQYF; cdr3_nt: TGTGCCAGCAGTTACTCCCTCTCAGCGGGAGGGACAGATACGCAGTATTTT
d_call: NA; clone_size: NA; j_call: TRBJ2-1; v_call: TRBV7-2; cdr3_aa: CASSLKLALEQFF; cdr3_nt: TGTGCCAGCAGCTTAAAACTAGCCTTGGAGCAGTTCTTC
d_call: TRBD1; clone_size: many; j_call: TRBJ1-2; v_call: TRBV6-5; cdr3_aa: CASRGQGNYGYTF; cdr3_nt: TGTGCCAGCAGGGGACAGGGGAACTATGGCTACACCTTC
d_call: NA; clone_size: NA; j_call: TRBJ1-5; v_call: TRBV12-5; cdr3_aa: CASGLDRVGSQPQHF; cdr3_nt: TGTGCTAGTGGTTTGGACAGGGTTGGGAGTCAGCCCCAGCATTTT
d_call: NA; clone_size: few; j_call: TRBJ1-4; v_call: TRBV29-1; cdr3_aa: CSVVAGPARVF; cdr3_nt: TGCAGCGTTGTGGCAGGGCCGGCTAGGGTTTTT
d_call: TRBD2; clone_size: many; j_call: TRBJ2-3; v_call: TRBV9; cdr3_aa: CASSVASGVSTDTQYF; cdr3_nt: TGTGCCAGCAGCGTCGCGAGCGGGGTCAGCACAGATACGCAGTATTTT
d_call: NA; clone_size: NA; j_call: TRBJ2-1; v_call: TRBV7-2; cdr3_aa: CASSSEGRRNNEQFF; cdr3_nt: TGTGCCAGCAGCAGCGAGGGACGGAGAAACAATGAGCAGTTCTTC
d_call: TRBD2; clone_size: NA; j_call: TRBJ2-3; v_call: TRBV6-2/TRBV6-3; cdr3_aa: CASSFGSGTSVTDTQYF; cdr3_nt: TGTGCCAGCAGTTTCGGATCCGGGACTAGCGTCACAGATACGCAGTATTTT
d_call: NA; clone_size: many; j_call: TRBJ1-3; v_call: TRBV9; cdr3_aa: CASSTPQYSGNTIYF; cdr3_nt: TGTGCCAGCAGCACTCCCCAGTACTCTGGAAACACCATATATTTT
d_call: NA; clone_size: NA; j_call: TRBJ1-6; v_call: TRBV20-1; cdr3_aa: CSATQGDGNSPLHF; cdr3_nt: TGCAGTGCTACCCAAGGGGACGGTAATTCACCCCTCCACTTT
d_call: TRBD1; clone_size: NA; j_call: TRBJ1-5; v_call: TRBV29-1; cdr3_aa: CSVGTGNQPQHF; cdr3_nt: TGCAGCGTCGGGACAGGCAATCAGCCCCAGCATTTT
d_call: NA; clone_size: many; j_call: TRBJ1-1; v_call: TRBV7-3; cdr3_aa: CASSLRWGSEAFF; cdr3_nt: TGTGCCAGCAGCTTAAGGTGGGGATCCGAAGCTTTCTTT
d_call: NA; clone_size: many; j_call: TRBJ2-5; v_call: TRBV18; cdr3_aa: CASSLVDYPLYF; cdr3_nt: TGTGCCAGCTCACTTGTGGACTACCCCCTGTACTTC
d_call: NA; clone_size: many; j_call: TRBJ1-3; v_call: TRBV4-1; cdr3_aa: CASSQGPAGNTIYF; cdr3_nt: TGCGCCAGCAGCCAAGGCCCAGCAGGAAACACCATATATTTT
d_call: NA; clone_size: NA; j_call: TRBJ2-2; v_call: TRBV7-9; cdr3_aa: CASSPKLVANTGELFF; cdr3_nt: TGTGCCAGCAGCCCAAAGTTGGTGGCGAACACCGGGGAGCTGTTTTTT
d_call: TRBD2; clone_size: many; j_call: TRBJ2-1; v_call: TRBV12-3/TRBV12-4; cdr3_aa: CASSPGLAGGDEQFF; cdr3_nt: TGTGCCAGCAGCCCGGGACTAGCGGGAGGTGACGAGCAGTTCTTC
d_call: NA; clone_size: few; j_call: TRBJ1-5; v_call: TRBV27; cdr3_aa: CASSPTGQPQHF; cdr3_nt: TGTGCCAGCAGTCCGACGGGACAGCCCCAGCATTTT
d_call: NA; clone_size: few; j_call: TRBJ2-3; v_call: TRBV20-1; cdr3_aa: CSALRTAQDTQYF; cdr3_nt: TGCAGTGCTTTACGGACGGCTCAAGATACGCAGTATTTT
d_call: TRBD1; clone_size: many; j_call: TRBJ2-4; v_call: TRBV6-1; cdr3_aa: CASMVGGLAKNIQYF; cdr3_nt: TGTGCCAGCATGGTAGGGGGCCTAGCCAAAAACATTCAGTACTTC
d_call: TRBD2; clone_size: many; j_call: TRBJ2-5; v_call: TRBV11-2; cdr3_aa: CASSFKSGGRETQYF; cdr3_nt: TGTGCCAGCAGCTTCAAGAGCGGGGGTCGAGAGACCCAGTACTTC
d_call: TRBD1; clone_size: many; j_call: TRBJ1-1; v_call: TRBV12-3/TRBV12-4; cdr3_aa: CASSSLRGNAFF; cdr3_nt: TGTGCCAGCAGTAGCCTCAGGGGGAACGCTTTCTTT
d_call: NA; clone_size: many; j_call: TRBJ1-2; v_call: TRBV2; cdr3_aa: CASSETWSSEGYTF; cdr3_nt: TGTGCCAGCAGTGAAACATGGAGTTCGGAGGGCTACACCTTC
d_call: NA; clone_size: NA; j_call: TRBJ1-5; v_call: TRBV29-1; cdr3_aa: CSVRPGENQPQHF; cdr3_nt: TGCAGCGTTCGGCCAGGGGAAAATCAGCCCCAGCATTTT
d_call: NA; clone_size: many; j_call: TRBJ2-5; v_call: TRBV6-6; cdr3_aa: CASSYFVGFQETQYF; cdr3_nt: TGTGCCAGCAGTTACTTTGTAGGGTTTCAAGAGACCCAGTACTTC
d_call: NA; clone_size: many; j_call: TRBJ1-1; v_call: TRBV2; cdr3_aa: CASSEAPTLNTEAFF; cdr3_nt: TGTGCCAGCAGTGAAGCCCCAACCCTGAACACTGAAGCTTTCTTT
d_call: TRBD2; clone_size: many; j_call: TRBJ2-1; v_call: TRBV11-2; cdr3_aa: CASSLAPWGGSYNEQFF; cdr3_nt: TGTGCCAGCAGCTTAGCCCCCTGGGGGGGCTCCTACAATGAGCAGTTCTTC
d_call: TRBD1; clone_size: many; j_call: TRBJ2-3; v_call: TRBV6-5; cdr3_aa: CASSYSPGGARDTQYF; cdr3_nt: TGTGCCAGCAGTTACTCTCCAGGGGGCGCGAGGGATACGCAGTATTTT
d_call: NA; clone_size: few; j_call: TRBJ1-1; v_call: TRBV7-6; cdr3_aa: CASSFAGENTEAFF; cdr3_nt: TGTGCCAGCAGCTTCGCCGGGGAGAACACTGAAGCTTTCTTT
d_call: NA; clone_size: NA; j_call: TRBJ2-2; v_call: TRBV10-3; cdr3_aa: CAAEPRRTGELFF; cdr3_nt: TGTGCCGCCGAACCCCGGCGCACCGGGGAGCTGTTTTTT
d_call: NA; clone_size: few; j_call: TRBJ2-7; v_call: TRBV5-4; cdr3_aa: CASSLGGAEQYF; cdr3_nt: TGTGCCAGCAGCTTGGGGGGGGCCGAGCAGTACTTC
d_call: TRBD1; clone_size: many; j_call: TRBJ1-6; v_call: TRBV11-3; cdr3_aa: CASSLDRGSPLHF; cdr3_nt: TGTGCCAGCAGCTTGGACAGGGGGTCACCCCTCCACTTT
d_call: NA; clone_size: many; j_call: TRBJ1-2; v_call: TRBV27; cdr3_aa: CASSSDGNYGYTF; cdr3_nt: TGTGCCAGCAGTTCCGACGGAAACTATGGCTACACCTTC
d_call: NA; clone_size: many; j_call: TRBJ1-3; v_call: TRBV6-6; cdr3_aa: CASSLLLLSGNTIYF; cdr3_nt: TGTGCCAGCAGCCTCCTTTTGTTGTCTGGAAACACCATATATTTT
d_call: NA; clone_size: many; j_call: TRBJ2-1; v_call: TRBV5-6; cdr3_aa: CASSLEDNEQFF; cdr3_nt: TGTGCCAGCAGCTTGGAGGACAATGAGCAGTTCTTC
d_call: NA; clone_size: NA; j_call: TRBJ2-1; v_call: TRBV24-1; cdr3_aa: CATSDAPGSNEQFF; cdr3_nt: TGTGCCACCAGTGATGCCCCCGGCTCGAATGAGCAGTTCTTC
d_call: NA; clone_size: NA; j_call: TRBJ2-5; v_call: TRBV10-3; cdr3_aa: CAIRTAKKTQYF; cdr3_nt: TGTGCCATCCGGACAGCGAAGAAGACCCAGTACTTC
d_call: TRBD1; clone_size: few; j_call: TRBJ1-1; v_call: TRBV28; cdr3_aa: CASSSPLGQGGTEAFF; cdr3_nt: TGTGCCAGCAGTTCCCCCTTGGGACAGGGGGGGACTGAAGCTTTCTTT